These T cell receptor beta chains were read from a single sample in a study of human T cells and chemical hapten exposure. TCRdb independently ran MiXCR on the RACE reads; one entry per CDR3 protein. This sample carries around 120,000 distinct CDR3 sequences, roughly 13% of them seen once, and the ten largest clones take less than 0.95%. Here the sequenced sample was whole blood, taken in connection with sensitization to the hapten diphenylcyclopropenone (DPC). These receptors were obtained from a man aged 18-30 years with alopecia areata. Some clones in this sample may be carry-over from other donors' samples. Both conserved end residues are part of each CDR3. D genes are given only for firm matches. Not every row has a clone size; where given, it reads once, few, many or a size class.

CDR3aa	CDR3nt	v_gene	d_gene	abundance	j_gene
CASSLLGISYNSPLHF	TGTGCCAGCAGTTTATTAGGGATCTCCTATAATTCACCCCTCCACTTT	TRBV27	.	.	TRBJ1-6
CASSFELGANVLTF	TGTGCCAGCAGCTTTGAGCTTGGGGCCAACGTCCTGACTTTC	TRBV5-8	.	few	TRBJ2-6
CASSGDRDEKLFF	TGCGCCAGCAGTGGGGACAGGGATGAAAAACTGTTTTTT	TRBV10-2	TRBD1	many	TRBJ1-4
CASRGKTGATHGTEAFF	TGCGCCAGCAGGGGGAAGACAGGGGCCACCCACGGCACTGAAGCTTTCTTT	TRBV4-3	TRBD1	many	TRBJ1-1
CASSYSAGRGGPDTQYF	TGTGCCAGCAGTTACTCTGCCGGGCGGGGGGGCCCAGATACGCAGTATTTT	TRBV6-5	TRBD2	few	TRBJ2-3
CASSFFSRNYEQYF	TGTGCCAGCAGTTTTTTTTCCAGGAACTACGAGCAGTACTTC	TRBV28	.	few	TRBJ2-7
CASSPHPGQNMNTEAFF	TGTGCCAGCAGCCCCCACCCGGGACAGAACATGAACACTGAAGCTTTCTTT	TRBV7-3	TRBD1	many	TRBJ1-1
CASSLGRGVTSQETQYF	TGTGCCAGCAGCCTGGGGCGGGGGGTTACATCTCAAGAGACCCAGTACTTC	TRBV7-9	TRBD2	few	TRBJ2-5
CASSPLTQDYEQYF	TGCGCCAGCAGCCCCCTAACACAGGACTACGAGCAGTACTTC	TRBV5-1	.	.	TRBJ2-7
CASLITGWTEAFF	TGTGCCAGCCTTATAACAGGGTGGACTGAAGCTTTCTTT	TRBV2	.	.	TRBJ1-1
CASSFPGGRVTGELFF	TGTGCCAGCAGTTTTCCTGGGGGCAGGGTCACCGGGGAGCTGTTTTTT	TRBV12-3/TRBV12-4	.	few	TRBJ2-2
CASSPRLLTSYEQYF	TGTGCCAGCAGCCCTCGCCTACTAACCTCCTACGAGCAGTACTTC	TRBV11-2	.	.	TRBJ2-7
CASSLEAVGSLNQPQHF	TGTGCCAGCAGCCTTGAGGCAGTAGGCAGTCTTAATCAGCCCCAGCATTTT	TRBV28	.	few	TRBJ1-5
CSARGPASNQPQHF	TGCAGTGCTAGAGGGCCCGCTAGCAATCAGCCCCAGCATTTT	TRBV20-1	.	.	TRBJ1-5
CASSALAGGYNEQFF	TGTGCCAGCAGTGCATTAGCGGGGGGGTACAATGAGCAGTTCTTC	TRBV27	TRBD2	few	TRBJ2-1
CASSPRRGGVSSYNEQFF	TGTGCCAGCAGTCCCCGACGGGGGGGCGTGAGCTCCTACAATGAGCAGTTCTTC	TRBV12-3/TRBV12-4	TRBD2	few	TRBJ2-1
CASTKNWDPTNEKLFF	TGTGCCAGCACAAAAAACTGGGACCCCACTAATGAAAAACTGTTTTTT	TRBV6-5	.	.	TRBJ1-4
CASRQPGQSYEQYF	TGTGCCAGCAGACAACCGGGCCAATCCTACGAGCAGTACTTC	TRBV7-2	.	.	TRBJ2-7
CASSSETGDNYGYTF	TGTGCCAGCAGCTCAGAAACAGGGGACAACTATGGCTACACCTTC	TRBV11-2	TRBD1	.	TRBJ1-2
CASSVAPNLLAGGPGNEQFF	TGTGCCAGCAGCGTAGCCCCCAACCTACTAGCGGGGGGGCCAGGGAATGAGCAGTTCTTC	TRBV9	TRBD2	few	TRBJ2-1
CSARDPRTAANYGYTF	TGCAGTGCTAGAGATCCCCGGACAGCAGCTAACTATGGCTACACCTTC	TRBV20-1	.	many	TRBJ1-2
CASRQGLAGGPGYNEQFF	TGTGCCAGCAGGCAGGGACTAGCGGGGGGGCCTGGCTACAATGAGCAGTTCTTC	TRBV2	TRBD2	few	TRBJ2-1
CASSLGQGVLSPLHF	TGTGCCAGCAGTCTAGGACAGGGCGTTTTATCACCCCTCCACTTT	TRBV12-3/TRBV12-4	TRBD1	few	TRBJ1-6
CSARGQANYGYTF	TGCAGTGCGCGAGGACAAGCTAACTATGGCTACACCTTC	TRBV20-1	.	.	TRBJ1-2
CASSYTTGDVLDTQYF	TGTGCCAGCAGTTACACGACCGGGGACGTACTAGATACGCAGTATTTT	TRBV6-2/TRBV6-3	.	.	TRBJ2-3
CASSPDRIGGTEAFF	TGCGCCAGCAGTCCGGACCGGATAGGCGGGACTGAAGCTTTCTTT	TRBV10-1	.	many	TRBJ1-1
CASSLGFQGNEQFF	TGTGCCAGCAGCTTAGGTTTTCAGGGCAATGAGCAGTTCTTC	TRBV11-2	.	many	TRBJ2-1
CASAGQENSPLHF	TGTGCCAGTGCGGGACAAGAAAATTCACCCCTCCACTTT	TRBV19	.	many	TRBJ1-6
CASIDRVVRYGYTF	TGCGCCAGCATTGACAGGGTGGTTCGCTATGGCTACACCTTC	TRBV10-1	TRBD1	few	TRBJ1-2
CASSLLNGHAFF	TGTGCCAGCAGCTTATTGAATGGGCACGCCTTCTTT	TRBV11-2	.	few	TRBJ1-1
CASSNTLGNQPQHF	TGTGCCAGCAGTAATACCCTCGGCAATCAGCCCCAGCATTTT	TRBV6-5	.	.	TRBJ1-5
CASSQDLIAGKETQYF	TGTGCCAGCAGCCAAGATCTTATAGCGGGAAAAGAGACCCAGTACTTC	TRBV14	TRBD2	.	TRBJ2-5
CSAPSGGGNTIYF	TGCAGTGCCCCAAGCGGAGGGGGAAACACCATATATTTT	TRBV20-1	.	few	TRBJ1-3
CSVEEAANSPLHF	TGCAGCGTTGAGGAGGCAGCTAATTCACCCCTCCACTTT	TRBV29-1	.	few	TRBJ1-6
CASSPRTSGYNEQFF	TGTGCCAGCAGCCCTCGGACTAGCGGTTACAATGAGCAGTTCTTC	TRBV7-2	TRBD2	few	TRBJ2-1
CASSPFPGLGQETQYF	TGTGCCAGCTCACCATTTCCAGGCTTGGGACAAGAGACCCAGTACTTC	TRBV18	.	many	TRBJ2-5
CASSLGDRGLAKNIQYF	TGTGCCAGCAGCTTAGGTGACAGGGGATTAGCCAAAAACATTCAGTACTTC	TRBV7-8	TRBD1	.	TRBJ2-4
CASSYSRDGEKLFF	TGTGCCAGCAGTTACTCCCGGGACGGTGAAAAACTGTTTTTT	TRBV6-6	.	.	TRBJ1-4
CASSPITGADYEQYF	TGTGCCAGCTCACCAATTACGGGGGCGGACTACGAGCAGTACTTC	TRBV18	.	many	TRBJ2-7